These T cell receptor beta chains were read from a single sample in a study of T cell responses to AZD1222 COVID-19 vaccine. Repertoires were generated with immunoSEQ multiplex PCR, while TCRdb's copy carries only in-frame clones and drops some. The data hold some 130,000 clones, with more than 85% observed a single time. The sample in question was peripheral blood, obtained on day 0 of AZD1222 vaccination. These receptors all come from an adult in good health. Both conserved end residues are part of each CDR3. D genes are given only for firm matches. Only some rows state a clone size, as once, few, many or a class for expanded clones.

d_call,j_call,v_call,clone_size,cdr3_nt,cdr3_aa
TRBD1,TRBJ1-6,TRBV7-8,NA,TGTGCCAGCAGACCCGGGACAGGGATCAATTCACCCCTCCACTTT,CASRPGTGINSPLHF
TRBD2,TRBJ2-3,TRBV7-9,NA,TGTGCCAGCAGCTTAGGGGTCCTAGCGGGTCACACAGATACGCAGTATTTT,CASSLGVLAGHTDTQYF
TRBD1,TRBJ1-4,TRBV9,NA,TGTGCCAGCAGCGTAGCCGGACAGGATAATGAAAAACTGTTTTTT,CASSVAGQDNEKLFF
NA,TRBJ2-3,TRBV27,NA,TGTGCCAGCAGTGCATTAGATACGCAGTATTTT,CASSALDTQYF
NA,TRBJ2-7,TRBV2,once,TGTGCCAGCAGTGAAGCGTGGGTAGGCTACGAGCAGTACTTC,CASSEAWVGYEQYF
NA,TRBJ1-1,TRBV10-3,NA,TGTGCCATCAAGCGGGAGGCCATGAACACTGAAGCTTTCTTT,CAIKREAMNTEAFF
NA,TRBJ1-2,TRBV11-2,NA,TGTGCCAGCAGCTTCCACGGGACCGCCGATGGCTACACCTTC,CASSFHGTADGYTF
NA,TRBJ2-2,TRBV18,NA,TGTGCCAGCTCACGGCTTGACGGGGGTGCGAACACCGGGGAGCTGTTTTTT,CASSRLDGGANTGELFF
TRBD2,TRBJ2-1,TRBV3-1/TRBV3-2,NA,TGTGCCAGCAGCCAGTACGCTAGCGGGGGGGATAATGAGCAGTTCTTC,CASSQYASGGDNEQFF
NA,TRBJ1-2,TRBV5-1,few,TGCGCCAGCAGCTTGGTTCGGGGAAGGAACTATGGCTACACCTTC,CASSLVRGRNYGYTF
NA,TRBJ2-2,TRBV6-5,NA,TGTGCCAGCAGCTACGACGGAGAACCATACACCGGGGAGCTGTTTTTT,CASSYDGEPYTGELFF
NA,TRBJ1-2,TRBV6-6,NA,TGTGCCAGCAGCCCCGGGCAGGGGAACTATGGCTACACCTTC,CASSPGQGNYGYTF
NA,TRBJ1-2,TRBV2,NA,TGTGCCAGCAGCTCGACTCGGGACTACTATGGCTACACCTTC,CASSSTRDYYGYTF
NA,TRBJ2-4,TRBV18,NA,TGTGCCAGCTCCTTGGGCCCCGCGGCCAAAAACATTCAGTACTTC,CASSLGPAAKNIQYF
NA,TRBJ1-1,TRBV5-1,NA,TGCGCCAGCAGCTTGGAAGGGGGTAACACTGAAGCTTTCTTT,CASSLEGGNTEAFF
NA,TRBJ1-5,TRBV19,NA,TGTGCCAGTACGGGGACGGGGGGTAGCAATCAGCCCCAGCATTTT,CASTGTGGSNQPQHF
NA,TRBJ1-1,TRBV19,few,TGTGCCAGTAGTCCCATTGTCGGGGGTGATGAAGCTTTCTTT,CASSPIVGGDEAFF
NA,TRBJ2-2,TRBV6-5,NA,TGTGCCAGCAGTTGGTGGGGGGGCCGCACCGGGGAGCTGTTTTTT,CASSWWGGRTGELFF
TRBD1,TRBJ1-5,TRBV7-2,NA,TGTGCCAGCAGCTTAGGACAGGGGGCGCATCAGCCCCAGCATTTT,CASSLGQGAHQPQHF
NA,TRBJ2-1,TRBV5-1,NA,TGCGCCAGCAGCCTCCGGGACTTGGACAATGAGCAGTTCTTC,CASSLRDLDNEQFF
NA,TRBJ1-2,TRBV18,NA,TGTGCCAGCTCACTCAACACAGGGACGGAAGGCGGCTACACCTTC,CASSLNTGTEGGYTF
TRBD1,TRBJ2-3,TRBV5-4,NA,TGTGCCAGCACCCCGACTGACAGGGGTAGCACAGATACGCAGTATTTT,CASTPTDRGSTDTQYF
TRBD1,TRBJ1-2,TRBV2,NA,TGTGCCAGCAGTGAACGGGCAGGGGGCAGGCTAGGCTACACCTTC,CASSERAGGRLGYTF
TRBD2,TRBJ2-3,TRBV4-1,NA,TGCGCCAGCAGCCAAGGCGGGGCCCCACTAGCGGGGCTGCCAGATACGCAGTATTTT,CASSQGGAPLAGLPDTQYF
NA,TRBJ1-1,TRBV4-1,NA,TGCGCCAGCAGCCAAGCCCGGGAGGGCAGGGGATATTCTGAAGCTTTCTTT,CASSQAREGRGYSEAFF
NA,TRBJ1-1,TRBV29-1,NA,TGCAGCGTTGAACGTGGGCTGGGTTCCACTGAAGCTTTCTTT,CSVERGLGSTEAFF
TRBD1,TRBJ1-2,TRBV2,NA,TGTGCCAGCAGTGATCAACAGGGGGTCTATGGCTACACCTTC,CASSDQQGVYGYTF
TRBD1,TRBJ1-5,TRBV18,NA,TGTGCCAGCTCGCCCCGACAGGGGGCGGATCAGCCCCAGCATTTT,CASSPRQGADQPQHF
NA,TRBJ1-1,TRBV18,NA,TGTGCCAGCTCACCTAGTGGGAGGGTGGCTTTCTTT,CASSPSGRVAFF
NA,TRBJ2-3,TRBV6-5,NA,TGTGCCAGCAGTTACTCAGGGAGCGCGGACACAGTTACGCAGTATTTT,CASSYSGSADTVTQYF
NA,TRBJ2-7,TRBV21-1,NA,TGTGCCAGCAGCAAAAAAGTCAACTCCTACGAGCAGTACTTC,CASSKKVNSYEQYF
NA,TRBJ1-2,TRBV7-8,NA,TGTGCCAGCAGCATTCAGGGGATGGGGGGCTACACCTTC,CASSIQGMGGYTF
TRBD2,TRBJ2-1,TRBV6-1,NA,TGTGCCAGCAGTGAAGGCGGACTAGCGGGGGAGAATGAGCAGTTCTTC,CASSEGGLAGENEQFF
TRBD1,TRBJ1-4,TRBV7-8,NA,TGTGCCAGCAGCTTAGTGGGGACAGGGGGTACCGAAAAACTGTTTTTT,CASSLVGTGGTEKLFF
NA,TRBJ1-5,TRBV6-5,once,TGTGCCAGCAGTCGAGTTAGCAATCAGCCCCAGCATTTT,CASSRVSNQPQHF
NA,TRBJ2-7,TRBV6-5,NA,TGTGCCAGCAGTTCCCGGCCCTACGAGCAGTACTTC,CASSSRPYEQYF
NA,TRBJ1-2,TRBV29-1,NA,TGCACCGGGTTGTCGTCGGAGGGCTACACCTTC,CTGLSSEGYTF
NA,TRBJ1-2,TRBV6-5,NA,TGTGCCAGCAGGAGGGGACTCGCTAACTATGGCTACACCTTC,CASRRGLANYGYTF
TRBD1,TRBJ1-1,TRBV2,NA,TGTGCCGGGAGGACAGGGGAGAACACTGAAGCTTTCTTT,CAGRTGENTEAFF
NA,TRBJ1-1,TRBV6-4,NA,TGTGCCAGCAGTGACTCAGCTGGGGGGGCGAGCACTGAAGCTTTCTTT,CASSDSAGGASTEAFF
NA,TRBJ1-2,TRBV5-1,NA,TGCGCCAGCAGCTGGGACGCGTCCTATGGCTACACCTTC,CASSWDASYGYTF
NA,TRBJ1-6,TRBV7-3,NA,TGTGCCAGCAGGCCCTCCCGAAGTCCCCTCCACTTT,CASRPSRSPLHF
NA,TRBJ1-1,TRBV5-1,NA,TGCGCCAGCAGGCAGGGGTTGAACACTGAAGCTTTCTTT,CASRQGLNTEAFF
TRBD1,TRBJ1-1,TRBV5-1,NA,TGCGCCAGCAGCTCCGGACAGGGCACTGAAGCTTTCTTT,CASSSGQGTEAFF
NA,TRBJ1-2,TRBV28,NA,TGTGCCAGCAGTTTATCGGGACTCCCCTATGGCTACACCTTC,CASSLSGLPYGYTF
TRBD2,TRBJ2-3,TRBV7-3,NA,TGTGCCAGCAGCTGCCCGGGGGGGCCTTGCACAGATACGCAGTATTTT,CASSCPGGPCTDTQYF
TRBD2,TRBJ2-5,TRBV12-3/TRBV12-4,NA,TGTGCCAGCAACCTAGCGGGGGAGGGGACCCAGTACTTC,CASNLAGEGTQYF
NA,TRBJ1-5,TRBV4-2,NA,TGTGCCAGCAGCCAAGGGGGACACAATCAGCCCCAGCATTTT,CASSQGGHNQPQHF
NA,TRBJ1-2,TRBV29-1,NA,TGCAGCGTCAGACCGGACGGCACTAACTATGGCTACACCTTC,CSVRPDGTNYGYTF
NA,TRBJ1-2,TRBV12-3/TRBV12-4,once,TGTGCCAGTCTGGAAGGAAACTATGGCTACACCTTC,CASLEGNYGYTF
NA,TRBJ2-1,TRBV5-1,NA,TGCGCCAGCAATCTGGCCAGGGGCTATGAGCAGTTCTTC,CASNLARGYEQFF
TRBD2,TRBJ2-7,TRBV6-5,NA,TGTGCCAGCAGCCTTGGACTAGCGGGGTCCTACGAGCAGTACTTC,CASSLGLAGSYEQYF
TRBD2,TRBJ2-1,TRBV5-1,NA,TGCGCCAGCAGCGAGGGACTAGCGGGGGGGCTAAGTGAGCAGTTCTTC,CASSEGLAGGLSEQFF
TRBD1,TRBJ1-2,TRBV5-1,NA,TGCGCCAGCAGCTGGACAGGGGGCGGCTATGGCTACACCTTC,CASSWTGGGYGYTF
NA,TRBJ1-1,TRBV10-1,NA,TGCGCCAGCAGTGAGGACACAAACACTGAAGCTTTCTTT,CASSEDTNTEAFF
NA,TRBJ1-2,TRBV7-9,NA,TGTGCCAGCAGCTTACGATACGGGGCCTATGGCTACACCTTC,CASSLRYGAYGYTF
NA,TRBJ2-3,TRBV18,NA,TGTGCCAGCTCACCAGCCGGACAATTAAAGGGCACGCAGTATTTT,CASSPAGQLKGTQYF
TRBD1,TRBJ2-7,TRBV6-6,NA,TGTGCCAGCAGCCGACTTAGCTCGGGACAGGCAATAAGCTCCTACGAGCAGTACTTC,CASSRLSSGQAISSYEQYF
NA,TRBJ1-3,TRBV27,NA,TGTGCCAGCAGTTCAACCCGGGGAGCCACCATATATTTT,CASSSTRGATIYF
TRBD2,TRBJ2-3,TRBV15,NA,TGTGCCACCAGCAGAGATTTCGGGCTAGCGGGGGGGACCCATACGCAGTATTTT,CATSRDFGLAGGTHTQYF